These T cell receptor beta chains were read from a single sample in a study of T cells in Graves' hyperthyroidism and ophthalmopathy. TCRdb used MiXCR to reprocess the multiplex PCR reads, holding one entry per CDR3 protein. The sample consists of some 700,000 distinct CDR3 sequences, about 18% of them appearing once. Specimen: blood. The receptors were gathered from a man aged 45-60 years with Graves' hyperthyroidism. Both conserved end residues are part of each CDR3. The order of the fields is CDR3 length, J gene, clone size, V gene, D gene, CDR3 DNA, CDR3 protein. D genes are given only for firm matches. Clone size is shown for a subset of rows, as once, few, many or a class of expanded clone.

>14|TRBJ2-7|many|TRBV29-1|.
TGCAGCGTTGTGTGTTATGGTATTCTTTCCGGGCAGTACTTC
CSVVCYGILSGQYF
>13|TRBJ1-2|few|TRBV5-1|.
TGCGCCAGCAGCTTGGTGACCCCCGAGGCGCACACCTTC
CASSLVTPEAHTF
>18|TRBJ2-1|many|TRBV6-6|TRBD2
TGTGCCAGCAGTTACTCGGAGTTCCGGACTAGCGGTTACAATGAGCAGTTCTTC
CASSYSEFRTSGYNEQFF
>13|TRBJ1-5|many|TRBV30|.
TGTGCCTGGGCTCGACAGGGCAATCAGCCCCAGCATTTT
CAWARQGNQPQHF
>15|TRBJ2-7|.|TRBV11-2|TRBD2
TGTGCCAGCAGCGAAATTAGCGGGAGGTGGTACGAGCAGTACTTC
CASSEISGRWYEQYF
>13|TRBJ2-5|many|TRBV27|.
TGTGCCAGCAGATCCAGGGCGCAAGAGACCCAGTACTTC
CASRSRAQETQYF
>12|TRBJ2-1|many|TRBV28|.
TGTGCCAGCAGTCCACCCGCTCTCGAGGTGTTCTTC
CASSPPALEVFF
>17|TRBJ1-2|many|TRBV28|.
TGTGCCAGCAGCCCCGTCGGGTCTCTAATGACCCCCTATGGCTACACCTTC
CASSPVGSLMTPYGYTF
>17|TRBJ2-6|many|TRBV10-2|.
TGCGCCAGCAGTGAGTTGGGTCACAGCTCTGGGGCCAACGTCCTGACTTTC
CASSELGHSSGANVLTF
>14|TRBJ2-7|many|TRBV9|TRBD2
TGTGCCAGCAGCACACTAGCGGGAGGGCCGGAGCAGTACTTC
CASSTLAGGPEQYF
>16|TRBJ2-2|few|TRBV9|TRBD1
TGTGCCAGCAGCGTAGGCAGGGGGCTGAACACCGGGGAGCTGTTTTTT
CASSVGRGLNTGELFF
>13|TRBJ1-1|many|TRBV6-2/TRBV6-3|.
TGTGCCAGCAGTTTTTTCCAGGGGCAAGAAGCTTTCTTT
CASSFFQGQEAFF
>13|TRBJ2-7|many|TRBV2|TRBD1
TGTGCCAGCGTCGGGACAGGGGGCTACGAGCAGTACTTC
CASVGTGGYEQYF
>13|TRBJ1-2|many|TRBV28|TRBD1
TGTGCCACCGATACAGGGGGCGAGAATGGCTACACCTTC
CATDTGGENGYTF
>17|TRBJ2-7|few|TRBV7-9|.
TGTGCCAGCAGCTTAGGGAAGGGCCCGGGGGGCATCTACGAGCAGTACTTC
CASSLGKGPGGIYEQYF
>14|TRBJ2-1|.|TRBV3-1|TRBD1
TGTGCCAGCAGTATAACAGGGGAACGGAATGAGCAGTTCTTC
CASSITGERNEQFF
>14|TRBJ2-3|many|TRBV13|TRBD1
TGTGCCAGCAGCTACAGGGGGCGAGAAGATACGCAGTATTTT
CASSYRGREDTQYF
>16|TRBJ2-5|many|TRBV14|TRBD2
TGTGCCAGCAGCCAAGATTGGGGACTAGCGGGAGAGACCCAGTACTTC
CASSQDWGLAGETQYF
>17|TRBJ1-1|.|TRBV25-1|TRBD1
TGTGCCAGCACTCCCCCGGGACAGACAAAACTGAACACTGAAGCTTTCTTT
CASTPPGQTKLNTEAFF
>17|TRBJ2-7|few|TRBV5-1|TRBD2
TGCGCCAGCAAATGGGGACTAGCGGGAGTGAAGGGATACGAGCAGTACTTC
CASKWGLAGVKGYEQYF
>15|TRBJ2-6|many|TRBV10-3|.
TGTGCCATCAGTGTTGGAACCTCTGGGGCCAACGTCCTGACTTTC
CAISVGTSGANVLTF
>11|TRBJ2-1|many|TRBV3-1|.
TGTGCCAGCAGCCAATCGCCTGAGCAGTTCTTC
CASSQSPEQFF
>13|TRBJ1-4|.|TRBV24-1|.
TGTGCCACCTCGGACAGCGCGCTGGGAAAACTGTTTTTT
CATSDSALGKLFF
>18|TRBJ2-2|.|TRBV4-3|.
TGCGCCAGCAGCCAAGATTCGTATGACACTTCCTCCACCGGGGAGCTGTTTTTT
CASSQDSYDTSSTGELFF
>12|TRBJ2-3|many|TRBV2|.
TGTGCCAGTCTTCTATCCACAGATACGCAGTATTTT
CASLLSTDTQYF
>16|TRBJ2-1|few|TRBV11-2|TRBD2
TGTGCCAACCCGGATCGGGGGGGCGGTCAGCGAAATGAGCAGTTCTTC
CANPDRGGGQRNEQFF
>17|TRBJ2-1|.|TRBV4-1|.
TGCGCCAGCAGCCAAGTGATCGGCAGCCGACCCTACAATGAGCAGTTCTTC
CASSQVIGSRPYNEQFF
>17|TRBJ2-5|.|TRBV11-2|.
TGTGCCAGCAGCCAAGGGAACAGGGTAGGAATTCGGGAGACCCAGTACTTC
CASSQGNRVGIRETQYF
>15|TRBJ2-3|.|TRBV6-1|.
TGTGCCAGCACAAGTCGACAGCCTAGCACAGATACGCAGTATTTT
CASTSRQPSTDTQYF
>13|TRBJ1-1|many|TRBV30|TRBD1
TGTGCCTGGAGCCATGGACAGGCCACTGAAGCTTTCTTT
CAWSHGQATEAFF
>13|TRBJ2-7|many|TRBV5-4|.
TGTGCCAGCAGCACTCAGGGTCACCACGAGCAGTACTTC
CASSTQGHHEQYF
>16|TRBJ2-7|.|TRBV4-1|TRBD2
TGCGCCAGCAGCCCCCAAGGGGGCGGGAGGGCCCTCGAGCAGTACTTC
CASSPQGGGRALEQYF
>13|TRBJ1-5|few|TRBV27|.
TGTGCCAGCAAGAAGAGGGACGGGGAGCCCCAGCATTTT
CASKKRDGEPQHF
>15|TRBJ2-1|.|TRBV19|.
TGTGCCAGTAGTATGGGGGGACCCCCCCACAATGAGCAGTTCTTC
CASSMGGPPHNEQFF
>14|TRBJ2-1|many|TRBV10-3|.
TGTGCCACATCGGTTCGGGAGTCCTACAATGAGCAGTTCTTC
CATSVRESYNEQFF
>13|TRBJ1-1|.|TRBV28|.
TGTGCCAGCAGCTATAGGAGGGGCACTGAAGCTTTCTTT
CASSYRRGTEAFF
>18|TRBJ2-3|few|TRBV15|.
TGTGCCACCAGCAAAGTACCAAACCCTTTTTTTTTCACAGATACGCAGTATTTT
CATSKVPNPFFFTDTQYF
>14|TRBJ1-6|.|TRBV6-4|.
TGTGCCAGCAGTGCCCAGACAGCAAATTCACCCCTCCACTTT
CASSAQTANSPLHF
>16|TRBJ2-1|many|TRBV7-2|TRBD2
TGTGCCAGCAGCTTAGTTGCTAGCGGGAGTCGGAATGAGCAGTTCTTC
CASSLVASGSRNEQFF
>16|TRBJ2-3|many|TRBV19|.
TGTGCCAGTAGTATAGATGCAGGCGGAATCACAGATACGCAGTATTTT
CASSIDAGGITDTQYF
>16|TRBJ2-7|.|TRBV7-9|.
TGTGCCAGCAGCCTTCCGGGACCCCCAAGATCCGGCGAGCAGTACTTC
CASSLPGPPRSGEQYF
>17|TRBJ2-3|many|TRBV12-3/TRBV12-4|TRBD2
TGTGCCAGCAGTATAGAGGGGACTAGCGGGATTCCAGATACGCAGTATTTT
CASSIEGTSGIPDTQYF
>15|TRBJ2-3|.|TRBV6-2/TRBV6-3|.
TGTGCCAGCAGGCCCCGGGACGGGGGGCCCGATACGCAGTATTTT
CASRPRDGGPDTQYF
>14|TRBJ1-4|many|TRBV7-9|.
TGTGCCAGCAGCTCTAGAGGAGGTAATGAAAAACTGTTTTTT
CASSSRGGNEKLFF
>17|TRBJ2-1|many|TRBV20-1|.
TGCAGTGCTAGAGATAGTGGAGTAAGATTATCCTACAATGAGCAGTTCTTC
CSARDSGVRLSYNEQFF
>15|TRBJ1-2|many|TRBV24-1|TRBD1
TGTGCCACCAGTGACCCCGTCACAGGGGCCTATGGCTACACCTTC
CATSDPVTGAYGYTF
>18|TRBJ2-2|many|TRBV27|TRBD2
TGTGCCAGCAGACTTTCCGGACTAGCGGGAGGGGCCACCGGGGAGCTGTTTTTT
CASRLSGLAGGATGELFF
>13|TRBJ2-4|few|TRBV28|TRBD1
TGTGCCAGTCGGATGACAGGGGGGAAATGGTTGTACTTC
CASRMTGGKWLYF
>16|TRBJ2-3|few|TRBV30|TRBD1
TGTGCCTGGAGTGTACCCCGGACAGGGGGTAAAGATACGCAGTATTTT
CAWSVPRTGGKDTQYF
>10|TRBJ2-7|.|TRBV30|.
TGTGCCTGGGGGAACTACGAGCAGTACTTC
CAWGNYEQYF
>13|TRBJ1-1|many|TRBV27|.
TGTGCCAGCAGTTTGTCAGGGCGCACTGAAGCTTTCTTT
CASSLSGRTEAFF